Listed below are T cell receptor beta chains from one sample, sequenced in a study of OX40 agonist ivuxolimab in advanced cancers. The repertoire was sequenced with immunoSEQ multiplex PCR; TCRdb's copy has only in-frame clones and lacks some. The sample has tens of thousands of clones; 70% to 90% are singletons. The sequenced sample was CD4+ or CD8+ T cells sorted from blood, obtained in a trial of the OX40 agonist ivuxolimab. The receptors were sampled from an adult with an advanced solid tumor such as melanoma, head and neck, liver or kidney cancer. Each CDR3 is given without its conserved first and last residue. The order of the fields is clone size, V gene, CDR3 protein. Not all rows give a size; the values are once, few, many and, for expanded clones, a class.

size: NA; V: TRBV30; CDR3: AWRTGFTYEQY
size: NA; V: TRBV11-2; CDR3: ATGLATGELF
size: NA; V: TRBV11-3; CDR3: ASSPDSEDKAF
size: NA; V: TRBV6-5; CDR3: ASSSPKNRGTGAF
size: NA; V: TRBV14; CDR3: ASSQDTGGPEQY
size: NA; V: TRBV11-2; CDR3: ASMETTDRGPY
size: NA; V: TRBV5-1; CDR3: ASSFGGDTQY
size: NA; V: TRBV27; CDR3: ASTTNRGPGELF
size: NA; V: TRBV6-1; CDR3: ASSERLAGSSDTQY
size: NA; V: TRBV9; CDR3: ASSVGQGMYEQY
size: NA; V: TRBV5-1; CDR3: ASSLAVLSASSYNEQF
size: NA; V: TRBV5-6; CDR3: ASSRGLLAAVYEQY
size: NA; V: TRBV27; CDR3: ASSSSWARNEQF
size: NA; V: TRBV4-2; CDR3: ASSQVRMTSGQTYNEQF
size: NA; V: TRBV5-4; CDR3: ASSMSGTSGRKEQY
size: NA; V: TRBV7-9; CDR3: ASSLASGRAAETQY
size: NA; V: TRBV5-1; CDR3: ASSLAPTEKLF
size: few; V: TRBV9; CDR3: ASSPQPGQAYEQY
size: NA; V: TRBV15; CDR3: ATSRGRGGAGSYEQY
size: NA; V: TRBV6-6; CDR3: AGGAGGNQPQH
size: once; V: TRBV28; CDR3: ASSRAGGPLNEQF
size: NA; V: TRBV5-1; CDR3: ASSFRSSRLAGGVSF
size: NA; V: TRBV4-2; CDR3: ASSQEPNADTQY
size: NA; V: TRBV15; CDR3: ATSRDRGRDTQY
size: few; V: TRBV7-2; CDR3: ASSSFRGRAYNEQF
size: NA; V: TRBV6-6; CDR3: ASRAGTGAGGYT
size: once; V: TRBV21-1; CDR3: ASSNEKAYEQY
size: NA; V: TRBV25-1; CDR3: ASSGSRSGNTIY
size: NA; V: TRBV11-3; CDR3: ASSGTVTADTQY
size: NA; V: TRBV7-8; CDR3: ASSLRDYADTQY
size: NA; V: TRBV18; CDR3: ASSQIGTEYEQY
size: NA; V: TRBV19; CDR3: ASSIKGREGQPQH
size: few; V: TRBV30; CDR3: AWNRVGEKLF
size: NA; V: TRBV7-2; CDR3: ASSLRGQVNSGNTIY
size: NA; V: TRBV5-1; CDR3: ASSPTGRNTGELF
size: NA; V: TRBV7-9; CDR3: ASSGGTSGTETQY
size: NA; V: TRBV5-1; CDR3: ASTLSGLTDTQY
size: NA; V: TRBV29-1; CDR3: SVGTGNTEAF
size: NA; V: TRBV19; CDR3: ASSETGSAKNIQY
size: NA; V: TRBV28; CDR3: ASSGSAGGVYGYT
size: NA; V: TRBV7-6; CDR3: ASSPTWLSQETQY
size: NA; V: TRBV14; CDR3: ASSQDVRRETQY
size: NA; V: TRBV30; CDR3: AWNVDLGDEQY
size: NA; V: TRBV7-8; CDR3: ASSLTLQGTGNTIY
size: NA; V: TRBV6-1; CDR3: ASLVAGGYNEQF
size: once; V: TRBV13; CDR3: ASSLGQGNYNEQF
size: NA; V: TRBV2; CDR3: ASRPGRVDTQY
size: NA; V: TRBV27; CDR3: ASSPRTGAVNYGYT
size: once; V: TRBV29-1; CDR3: SVERQGVYEQY
size: NA; V: TRBV28; CDR3: ASSTTSGGNYGYT
size: few; V: TRBV10-3; CDR3: AITATGGYEQY
size: NA; V: TRBV7-6; CDR3: ASSRGTDWDKTQY
size: NA; V: TRBV4-2; CDR3: ASSQETRDTQY
size: NA; V: TRBV12-5; CDR3: ASTGPSYNEQF
size: NA; V: TRBV11-2; CDR3: ASSLGLGGAGWEQF
size: once; V: TRBV6-1; CDR3: ASSEAHRGRVGQY
size: NA; V: TRBV11-2; CDR3: ASRSGTDTFYYEQY